The TCR beta chain under discussion was sequenced for a study of cytomegalovirus exposure and HLA in healthy donors. Study-level points and caveats: Later analysis identified a missense DCLRE1C variant that was linked to TCR beta V- and J-gene trimming.

With 60 Vbeta and 13 Jbeta primers, the PCR was carried out. TCRdb keeps only in-frame clones here, not all; method: immunoSEQ multiplex PCR. This sample yields approximately 70,000 clones, of which 65% to 85% are seen a single time; around 3% belongs to the top ten. Worth noting for this clone: No antigen is known for it.

Specimen: PBMCs. This receptor was obtained from a woman aged 25 to 39 in good health and CMV-seronegative.

This CDR3 is CASSHIRQPPDNSPLHF. CDR3 bases: TGTGCCAGCAGCCATATCAGACAGCCTCCTGATAATTCACCCCTCCACTTT. The chain is built from TRBV11-3 and TRBJ1-6, with D possibly matching TRBD1 (5 bases). V lost 5 bases and J lost 5, with 19 bases in between. Germline V lookup: CDR1 SGHNT, CDR2 YENEEA. The CDR3 loop spans 17 amino acids. Using reference TRBV11-3 and TRBJ1-6 for the parts outside the CDR3, the full variable domain is EAGVVQSPRYKIIEKKQPVAFWCNPISGHNTLYWYLQNLGQGPELLIRYENEEAVDDSQLPKDRFSAERLKGVDSTLKIQPAELGDSAVYLCASSHIRQPPDNSPLHFGNGTRLTVT.